These 17 T cell receptor beta chains came from one sample sequenced in a study of blood T cell repertoires in COVID-19. Sequencing was performed with immunoSEQ multiplex PCR; in TCRdb, only in-frame clones are kept and a portion is missing. This sample has fewer than 250,000 clones, with 83% found just once. Sequenced: peripheral blood. The receptors stem from a woman aged 65 to 85 with active or convalescent COVID-19.

This clone was counted between two and nine times. The chain links TRBV15 to TRBJ2-1, with D uncertain. V lost 3 bases to trimming and J lost 6 bases, with 12 bases between them. The CDR3 totals 14 residues. Per the germline V gene, CDR1 is LNHNV and CDR2 is YYDKDF (reference sequence). The CDR3 loop is CATSRESRFNEQFF. The DNA of the CDR3 is TGTGCCACCAGCAGGGAATCGAGGTTCAATGAGCAGTTCTTC.

This sequence joins TRBV7-3 and TRBJ2-7, with 9 bases identical to TRBD1. Germline V gene data show CDR1 as SGHTA and CDR2 as FQGTGA. The V and J ends lost 0 bases and 5 bases, in that order; junction bases with no gene match: 5. This CDR3 region has 15 residues. The CDR3 protein is CASSLTGTGSHEQYF. The CDR3, as DNA: TGTGCCAGCAGCTTAACTGGGACAGGGTCCCACGAGCAGTACTTC.

This clone has a handful of counts. J is TRBJ1-1 and V is TRBV28; TRBD1 might be the D (5 bases). Per germline, CDR1 MDHEN and CDR2 SYDVKM. This CDR3 region has 13 residues. V lost 6 bases, J lost 6 bases, and 14 bases lay in between. DNA for the CDR3: TGTGCCAGCAGCCCAGGACAACTCCCTGAAGCTTTCTTT. Its translation: CASSPGQLPEAFF.

V is TRBV6-5 and J is TRBJ2-7; D is uncertain. The ends were cut back, 7 bases at V and 3 bases at J, with 13 bases in the middle. The CDR3 runs to 13 residues. Germline assignment: CDR1 MNHEY and CDR2 SVGAGI. The CDR3 coding sequence is TGTGCCAGCAAAATTGGCCTTCTCTACGAGCAGTACTTC. It encodes CASKIGLLYEQYF.

J is TRBJ1-4 and V is TRBV25-1; no definite D call. Germline CDR1 reads MGHDK; CDR2 reads SYGVNS. V was pared by 4 bases and J by 5 bases, with 11 bases between. The CDR3 contains 14 residues. CDR3 sequence: CASSVREFNEKLFF. The DNA for the CDR3 is TGTGCCAGCAGTGTCCGGGAATTCAATGAAAAACTGTTTTTT.

V is TRBV5-1 and J is TRBJ2-1, with TRBD1 identical over 8 bases. V lost 3 bases to trimming and J lost 6 bases; unmatched junction nucleotides: 5. This CDR3 has 14 amino acids. Germline V gene sequence: CDR1 SGHRS, CDR2 YFSETQ. CDR3 bases: TGCGCCAGCAGCTCCGGACAGGGTCTCAATGAGCAGTTCTTC. Translation gives CASSSGQGLNEQFF. Based on the CDR3 plus reference TRBV5-1 and TRBJ2-1, the full variable domain is KAGVTQTPRYLIKTRGQQVTLSCSPISGHRSVSWYQQTPGQGLQFLFEYFSETQRNKGNFPGRFSGRQFSNSRSEMNVSTLELGDSALYLCASSSGQGLNEQFFGPGTRLTVL.

About this clone itself: At the DNA level, this CDR3 is encoded by other sequences in the same sample as well. The rearrangement links TRBV6-4 to TRBJ1-1; D perhaps matches TRBD1 (5 bases). This CDR3 region has 13 residues. Trimming stripped 3 bases from V and 1 base from J, with 6 bases between. CDR1 is MRHNA and CDR2 is SNTAGT in the germline V gene. CDR3 loop: CASSEQGNTEAFF. CDR3 sequence (DNA): TGTGCCAGCAGTGAGCAGGGGAACACTGAAGCTTTCTTT.

V and J are TRBV15 and TRBJ2-2; 9 positions agree with TRBD2. V dropped 1 base and J dropped 4; count of bases not matched to a gene: 10. The germline V gene has CDR1 LNHNV and CDR2 YYDKDF (reference sequence). The CDR3 has 18 residues. The CDR3 nucleotides read TGTGCCACCAGCAGAGGTAGCGGGAGATTCGTGAGCACCGGGGAGCTGTTTTTT. It codes for CATSRGSGRFVSTGELFF.

The V call is TRBV19, the J call TRBJ1-4, with 8 positions matching TRBD1. Trimming took 6 bases from V and 6 from J; bases not matched to a gene: 6. Germline V gene sequence: CDR1 LNHDA, CDR2 SQIVND (reference sequence). There are 14 residues in the CDR3. The chain's CDR3 is CASRNRGADEKLFF. In DNA form, the CDR3 reads TGTGCCAGTAGAAACAGGGGGGCGGATGAAAAACTGTTTTTT.

This clone turned up a few times. CDR3 sequence: CASSQVGGTGEQFF. CDR3 nucleotides: TGTGCCAGCAGCCAAGTTGGGGGGACGGGTGAGCAGTTCTTC. The rearrangement joins TRBV14 to TRBJ2-1, with D tentatively TRBD2 (6 bases). V was shortened by 1 base and J by 9 bases, with 13 bases between the two germline ends. Per germline, CDR1 SGHDN and CDR2 FVKESK. The CDR3 spans 14 residues.

V usage is TRBV7-2 and J usage is TRBJ2-5, with 8 bases aligning to TRBD2. This CDR3 has 14 amino acids. Germline V gives CDR1 SGHTA, CDR2 FQGNSA. The J segment lost 1 base and the V segment lost 3 bases, leaving 1 base of the junction unmatched. This CDR3 reads CASSFTSGQETQYF. Here the CDR3 DNA reads TGTGCCAGCAGCTTTACTAGCGGCCAAGAGACCCAGTACTTC.

The chain employs TRBV3-1 (or the pseudogene TRBV3-2) and TRBJ2-7, with no clear D. The ends were cut back, 4 bases at V and 5 bases at J, with 6 bases in the middle. Germline CDR1 is LGHDT and CDR2 is YNNKEL (reference sequence). This CDR3 comprises 11 residues. CDR3 residues: CASSRLDEQYF. CDR3 DNA sequence: TGTGCCAGCAGCCGGCTAGACGAGCAGTACTTC.

This chain's CDR3 is CASSRGQGSYEQYF. CDR3 coding DNA: TGCGCCAGCAGCAGGGGACAGGGCTCCTACGAGCAGTACTTC. The chain combines TRBV5-1 with TRBJ2-7; 9 bases map to TRBD1. V dropped 4 bases and J dropped 0; count of bases not matched to a gene: 2. Germline-derived CDR1 and CDR2 are SGHRS and YFSETQ. This CDR3 is built from 14 residues.

The chain has TRBV5-1 and TRBJ1-2; a possible D gene is TRBD1 (5 bases). V lost 2 bases to trimming and J lost 4 bases, with 9 bases between them. The germline gives CDR1 SGHRS, CDR2 YFSETQ. CDR3 size: 13 residues. CDR3 region: CASSFGASYGYTF. The CDR3 bases are TGCGCCAGCAGCTTTGGGGCCTCCTATGGCTACACCTTC.

V and J are TRBV20-1 and TRBJ2-3; 8 bases are shared with TRBD2. J was trimmed by 2 bases and V by 3 bases; bases with no gene match: 10. The length of the CDR3 is 16 residues. CDR1 and CDR2 (germline): DFQATT, SNEGSKA (reference sequence). Here the CDR3 reads CSASEASGFITDTQYF. CDR3 coding DNA: TGCAGTGCTAGTGAGGCTAGCGGGTTTATCACAGATACGCAGTATTTT.

The chain couples TRBV9 to TRBJ1-3, with 11 positions matching TRBD1. V dropped 3 bases and J dropped 4; count of bases not matched to a gene: 9. The germline V gene has CDR1 SGDLS and CDR2 YYNGEE. The CDR3 loop spans 17 amino acids. The CDR3 spells CASSAIGQGARGNTIYF. The CDR3 coding sequence is TGTGCCAGCAGCGCCATAGGACAGGGGGCGCGCGGAAACACCATATATTTT.

This clone has just one count. The chain links TRBV6-5 to TRBJ1-2; a weak D match, TRBD1 (6 bases). Trimming shortened V by 2 bases and J by 5 bases, and 18 bases separated the two germline ends. CDR1 is MNHEY, CDR2 SVGAGI, per germline. The CDR3 is 16 amino acids. The CDR3 DNA follows: TGTGCCAGCAGTTACAGCAGGGGACGTTCAGGGTATGGCTACACCTTC. Its protein is CASSYSRGRSGYGYTF.